Sequencing of this T cell receptor (beta chain) was carried out in a study of identical twins listed by TCRdb under 2016. Some background on the complete study: To test whether fetal clonotypes persist, the study used deep sequencing on TCR alpha and beta repertoires from monozygotic twins, unrelated adults of various ages, and cord blood. To rule out contamination, the twin experiments were replicated at different times with different library preparation protocols. Study-level results and caveats: Fewer insertions were carried by abundant cord blood beta clonotypes; a weaker similar trend was observed in young adult naive repertoires, while no such trend was observed in memory repertoires. Because the same donors could not be followed over many years, the conclusions depended on cross-sectional statistical analysis. Zero-insertion analyses could be partly confounded by invariant T cells such as MAIT and iNKT, though diverse VJ usage argued against such confounding for most clonotypes. In monozygotic twins, out-of-frame TCR alpha sharing was systematically underestimated by recombination models, although the models agreed with sharing between unrelated individuals. Excess twin sharing in beta out-of-frame sequences was weaker because fewer shared sequences lowered the signal-to-noise ratio. Compared with coincidental sharing between unrelated individuals, out-of-frame TCR alpha sequences shared between twins showed an excess of sequences with low generation probability.

Only healthy Caucasian donors were included. The twin cohort comprised three pairs of female monozygotic twins, all aged about 18 to 29 years. Positive isolation kits from Invitrogen were used to isolate the CD4+ and CD8+ T cell populations. As regards this clonotype: Its antigen is not yet known. One base away there is no much larger clone; base qualities are not given.

The CDR3 measures 13 amino acids from cysteine to phenylalanine. Only CDR3 DNA remains: 39 bases, in frame from the first base. V is pared back by 0 bases and J by 5 bases, with 5 bases lying between the germline termini. From a lookup of the germline V gene, CDR1 and CDR2 are SGHAT and FQNNGV. Libraries were constructed by 5' RACE. Instrument used: Illumina HiSeq 2000. Template switching introduced a universal primer binding site; the final cDNA contained a unique molecular identifier, enabling accurate counting of TCR cDNA molecules. Specific primers in the conserved constant-segment region were used to synthesize first-strand cDNA for the TCR alpha and beta chains. To control for contamination, every cDNA library was double barcoded, receiving both a SMART-Mk sample barcode and Illumina barcodes. Two successive PCR steps introduced TruSeq adapter sequences along with Illumina sample barcodes. Sequencing of the TCR alpha and beta cDNA libraries was done on the Illumina HiSeq platform using custom primers. From the authors' description of their analysis: MiGEC processed the raw reads to extract unique molecular identifiers, while MiXCR was used to determine the CDR3 positions. For each individual, recombination models were inferred using an EM algorithm with the repgenHMM and IGoR tools. Shared clonotypes were analyzed with the tcR package in R, and sharing was normalized by the product of cloneset sizes. To study raw recombination without the effects of thymic and clonal selection, out-of-frame nonproductive sequences were analyzed. TCRdb redid the processing of the public reads, applying fastp at Q25 and MiXCR, and retained in-frame beta chains. Rows merge per CDR3 protein into single entries with the most common DNA and genes. The V and J calls were not made by the authors but by TCRdb's processing. The sample table shows about 340,000 distinct CDR3 sequences, and 9% to 15% are seen once. 7.2% of the sample belongs to the ten largest clones.

The sample also formed part of further work on yellow fever vaccine responses in identical twins. The other study reports the following: The authors reported that the T cell response to vaccination in identical twins appeared partly convergent and partly personalized. The study precisely tracked vaccine-responding T cell clones in identical twins.

This clonotype was sampled from a woman aged 18 to 35 in good health. Sequencing input: CD8+ T cells sorted from blood. The rearranged segments are TRBV11-2 and TRBJ2-1, with the D gene uncertain. For the CDR3, the sequence is CASSLDSDNEQFF. The DNA sequence is given as TGTGCCAGCAGCTTAGACTCGGACAATGAGCAGTTCTTC.